This TCR beta chain derives from a study of OX40 agonist ivuxolimab in advanced cancers. About the research overall: A history of anti-PD-1, anti-PD-L1 or anti-CTLA-4 therapy was acceptable, and over 35% had some. Partial responses were seen in three patients, one with hepatocellular carcinoma and two with cutaneous melanoma.

Clones were read by immunoSEQ multiplex PCR, and TCRdb kept only the in-frame ones, dropping some. The sample contains roughly 56,000 clones, 65% to 90% of which appear only once. The V gene end was trimmed by 5 bases and the J gene end by 16 bases; junction bases not matched to a gene: 17. The CDR3 runs 14 residues. Germline loops: CDR1 SEHNR, CDR2 FQNEAQ (reference sequence). The clonotype originates from an adult with an advanced solid tumor such as melanoma, head and neck, liver or kidney cancer. The chain combines TRBV7-9 with TRBJ2-1, with TRBD2 matching over 7 bases. The material sequenced was CD4+ or CD8+ T cells sorted from blood, taken in a trial of the OX40 agonist ivuxolimab. CDR3 bases: TGTGCCAGCAGCCCCGGACTAGTTGGAGGAGCAAGTTTCTTC. It codes for CASSPGLVGGASFF.